This T cell receptor (beta chain) was sequenced in a study of control samples from healthy donors and cancer patients. This CDR3 spans 15 amino acids. Trimming left V 4 bases short and J 2 bases short, with 12 bases between. The V gene's germline CDR1 is LNHDA and CDR2 SQIVND (reference sequence). Assay: immunoSEQ multiplex PCR; the TCRdb copy retains only in-frame clones and omits some. The sample lists approximately 150,000 clones, more than 90% seen once, with 3.2% in the top ten. The origin of this receptor is a man aged 30-40 years in good health. The material sequenced was blood. The rearrangement joins TRBV19 to TRBJ2-1; perhaps TRBD2 as D (5 bases). The CDR3 is CASSTRDGAYNEQFF. In nucleotides, the CDR3 is TGTGCCAGTAGTACCCGCGACGGGGCCTACAATGAGCAGTTCTTC.